This T cell receptor beta chain was documented in a study of response to subunit inactivated influenza vaccine. In germline, CDR1 is ENHRY, CDR2 SYGVKD. With 8 bases clipped from V and 1 base from J, the junction kept 7 bases outside the gene matches. This CDR3 contains 16 residues. TCRdb recomputed calls from the RT-PCR reads with MiXCR, one row per CDR3 protein. This table holds just over 300,000 distinct CDR3 sequences, just over 20% found once. Study observations and caveats: There was a suggestion from the authors that each seasonal influenza vaccination recruits few new T cells.

A word on this clonotype: Its cognate antigen is unknown.

The chain couples TRBV10-3 to TRBJ2-5; the match to TRBD2 covers 13 bases. The sample was PBMCs from blood, taken less than 22 months after vaccination. The TCR was taken from a man between 45 and 75 years old who received an inactivated influenza vaccine. Here the CDR3 reads CAIGTSGARAQETQYF. The CDR3 DNA reads TGTGCCATCGGGACTAGCGGGGCCCGTGCCCAAGAGACCCAGTACTTC.